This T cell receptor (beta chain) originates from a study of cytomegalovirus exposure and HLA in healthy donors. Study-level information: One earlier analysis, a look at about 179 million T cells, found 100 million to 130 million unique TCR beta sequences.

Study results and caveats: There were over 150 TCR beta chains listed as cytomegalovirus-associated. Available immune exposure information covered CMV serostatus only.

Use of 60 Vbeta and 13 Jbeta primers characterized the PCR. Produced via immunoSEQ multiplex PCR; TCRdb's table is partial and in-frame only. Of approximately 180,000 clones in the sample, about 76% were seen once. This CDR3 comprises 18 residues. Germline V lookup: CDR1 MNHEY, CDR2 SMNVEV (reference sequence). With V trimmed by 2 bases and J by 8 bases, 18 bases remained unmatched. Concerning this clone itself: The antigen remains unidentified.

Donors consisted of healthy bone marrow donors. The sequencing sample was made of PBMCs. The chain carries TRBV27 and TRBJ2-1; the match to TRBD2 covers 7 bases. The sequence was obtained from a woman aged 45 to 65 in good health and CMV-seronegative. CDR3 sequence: CASSLRGGRAGFVYEQFF. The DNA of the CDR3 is TGTGCCAGCAGTTTAAGAGGTGGGAGAGCGGGGTTTGTGTATGAGCAGTTCTTC.